What follows describes a single TCR beta chain. Its target is not known. TCR beta cDNA was made from 400 to 500 ng total RNA with a constant-region primer. Libraries of TCR beta came from three nested multiplex PCR rounds with slightly modified ARM-PCR. The first two PCR rounds, roughly 11 cycles each, used TRBV1-TRBV30 forward primers and a C-beta reverse primer. A single record per CDR3 protein comes from TCRdb applying MiXCR to the multiplex PCR reads. The sample yields more than 150,000 distinct CDR3 sequences, about 60% seen once. Extraction also yielded germline DNA, while blood RNA was obtained from unsorted whole blood. Patients had chronic HBV infection and were treatment-naive. V was clipped by 2 bases and J by 4 bases; unmatched bases: 7. The CDR3 contains 15 residues. Germline V gene sequence: CDR1 MNHEY, CDR2 SVGEGT. The data were taken from a study of tumor-infiltrating lymphocytes in primary liver carcinoma. Study summary: Patients underwent resection of primary liver carcinoma. General study results and limits: Bulk unsorted samples prevented comparison of CD4+ and CD8+ repertoires.

Sequencing used peripheral blood. This TCR was recovered from a middle-aged man with primary liver carcinoma and hepatitis B virus infection. The chain is built from TRBV6-2 or TRBV6-3 and TRBJ2-7; 8 bases are shared with TRBD2. In DNA form, the CDR3 reads TGTGCCAGCAGTTACCGAGGACTAGCTACGTACGAGCAGTACTTC. It is translated as CASSYRGLATYEQYF.